This T cell receptor (beta chain) was identified in a study of blood T cells in healthy people across ages. Study-wide results and caveats: With unsorted PBMCs, a conclusive comparison of naive versus antigen-experienced cells was not possible.

This clonotype turned up a few times. Antigen unknown. A J-beta primer mix and a sample-barcoded 5' primer were used in a second PCR of about 6 to 12 cycles. Tagging of each cDNA molecule was performed by a template-switch adaptor with 12 random nucleotides. TCRdb re-called the 5' RACE reads through MiXCR, storing one row per CDR3 protein. The sample lists under 2 million distinct CDR3 sequences, roughly 32% occurring once. The CDR3 contains 13 residues. Trimming removed 1 base at V and 3 bases at J, with 8 bases between. Germline loops: CDR1 SGHRS, CDR2 YFSETQ. Source material: blood. The TCR was taken from a woman aged 30 to 39 in good health. This rearrangement joins TRBV5-1 to TRBJ2-7; no clear D. In nucleotides, the CDR3 is TGCGCCAGCAGCTTGAAGACACTCTACGAGCAGTACTTC. This codes for CASSLKTLYEQYF.